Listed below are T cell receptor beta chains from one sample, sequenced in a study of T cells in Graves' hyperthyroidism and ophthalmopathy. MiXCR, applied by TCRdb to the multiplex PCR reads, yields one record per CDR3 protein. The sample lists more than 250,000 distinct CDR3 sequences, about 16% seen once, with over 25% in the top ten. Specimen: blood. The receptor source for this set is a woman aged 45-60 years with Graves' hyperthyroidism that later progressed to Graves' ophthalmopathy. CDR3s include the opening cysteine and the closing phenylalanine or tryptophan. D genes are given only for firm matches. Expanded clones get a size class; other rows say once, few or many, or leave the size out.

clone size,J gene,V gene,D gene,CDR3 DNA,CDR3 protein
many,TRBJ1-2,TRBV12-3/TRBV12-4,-,TGTGCCAGCAGTTCCCAACCTACAGGGAACGCTAACTATGGCTACACCTTC,CASSSQPTGNANYGYTF
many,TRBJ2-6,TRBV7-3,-,TGTGCCAGCAGCTCCGGACTCTCTGGGGCCAACGTCCTGACTTTC,CASSSGLSGANVLTF
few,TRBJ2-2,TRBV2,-,TGTGCCAGCAGCTTGACCGGGACCTCGACCGGGGAGCTGTTTTTT,CASSLTGTSTGELFF
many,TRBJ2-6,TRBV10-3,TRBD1,TGTGCCATCAGTGCTTTACCGGGACAGGGAAGTTCTGGGGCCAACGTCCTGACTTTC,CAISALPGQGSSGANVLTF
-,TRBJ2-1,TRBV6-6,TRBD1,TGTGCCAGCAGTTACGGACAGGCCTACAATGAGCAGTTCTTC,CASSYGQAYNEQFF
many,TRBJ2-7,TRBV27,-,TGTGCCAGCAGTTTAACCGGGGGCACGGCCAACGAGCAGTACTTC,CASSLTGGTANEQYF
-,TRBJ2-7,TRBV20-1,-,TGCAGTGCTAGCGGCGCGGGGGCCGAGCAGTACTTC,CSASGAGAEQYF
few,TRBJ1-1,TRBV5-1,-,TGCGCCAGCACGGTGGGGGGTGGTACTGAAGCTTTCTTT,CASTVGGGTEAFF
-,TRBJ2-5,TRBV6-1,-,TGTGCCAGCAGGAGAACAGTGCAAGAGACCCAGTACTTC,CASRRTVQETQYF
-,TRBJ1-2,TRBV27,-,TGTGCCAGCAGGCCAAACAGCGCGACGAGAGATGGCTACACCTTC,CASRPNSATRDGYTF
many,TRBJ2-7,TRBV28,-,TGTGCCAGCAGTCCAGTGGGCTACGAGCAGTACTTC,CASSPVGYEQYF
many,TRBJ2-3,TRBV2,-,TGTGCCAGCAGTGAAAATTACGAGGATCCCACGCAGTATTTT,CASSENYEDPTQYF
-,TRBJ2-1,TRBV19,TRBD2,TGTGCCATTTCGTTCAGGGGTCCCGGGACTAGCGGGAGTAATGAGCAGTTCTTC,CAISFRGPGTSGSNEQFF
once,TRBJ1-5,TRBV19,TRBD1,TGTACCAGTAGTGGGGAGAGACAGGGGGTTACGGATCAGCCCCATCATTTT,CTSSGERQGVTDQPHHF
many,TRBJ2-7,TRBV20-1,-,TGCAGTGCTAGAGATAGGGGACACGAGCAGTACTTC,CSARDRGHEQYF
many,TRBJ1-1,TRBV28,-,TGTGCCAGCAGTTCCACATTGGCGGGGACTTTCTTT,CASSSTLAGTFF
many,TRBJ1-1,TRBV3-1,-,TGTGCCAGCAGGGGTGACACTGAAGCTTTCTTT,CASRGDTEAFF
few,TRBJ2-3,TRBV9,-,TGTGCCAGCAGCGTAGCCCCCCCTGCCGCAGATACGCAGTATTTT,CASSVAPPAADTQYF
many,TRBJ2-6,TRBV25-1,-,TGTGCCAGCAGTGAATCCAGGGGAACTGGGGCCAACGTCCTGACTTTC,CASSESRGTGANVLTF
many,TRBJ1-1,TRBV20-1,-,TGCAGTGCTAGACGGGGACGGCAAGAAGCTTTCTTT,CSARRGRQEAFF
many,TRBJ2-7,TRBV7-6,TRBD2,TGTGCCAGCACTAGCGGGAGTAATACCTACGAGCAGTACTTC,CASTSGSNTYEQYF
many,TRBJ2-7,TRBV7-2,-,TGTGCCAGCAGCTGGATTAGCGGACGAAGTTCCTACGAGCAGTACTTC,CASSWISGRSSYEQYF
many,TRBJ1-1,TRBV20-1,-,TGCAGTGCTAGAATGGACGTGGGTAGGGCTTTCTTT,CSARMDVGRAFF
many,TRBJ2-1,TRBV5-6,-,TGTGCCAGCAGGCTACCGGGACGGTCCTACAATGAGCAGTTCTTC,CASRLPGRSYNEQFF
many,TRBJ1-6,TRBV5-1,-,TGCGCCAGCAGCTTGGGGGCCGGGTTGACCTATAATTCACCCCTCCACTTT,CASSLGAGLTYNSPLHF
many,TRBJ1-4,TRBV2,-,TGTGCCAGCAGCGACAGGCGTACTAATGAAAAACTGTTTTTT,CASSDRRTNEKLFF
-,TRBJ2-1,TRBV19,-,TGTGCCAGTAAGGCCACGAGCTCCTACAATGAGCAGTTCTTC,CASKATSSYNEQFF
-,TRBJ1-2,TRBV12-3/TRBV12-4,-,TGTGCCAGCAGTTTAAAAACCCCATCCTATGGCTACACCTTC,CASSLKTPSYGYTF
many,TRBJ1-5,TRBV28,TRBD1,TGTGCCAGCAGCCATCGCCCACAGGGGGCAAATCAGCCCCAGCATTTT,CASSHRPQGANQPQHF
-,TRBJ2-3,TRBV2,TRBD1,TGTGCCAGCAGCCCCCCGGACAGGGGGCAAACAGATACGCAGTATTTT,CASSPPDRGQTDTQYF
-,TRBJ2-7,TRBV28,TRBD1,TGTGCCAGCACCCGTCGGGACAGGGGCTTCTACGAGCAGTACTTC,CASTRRDRGFYEQYF
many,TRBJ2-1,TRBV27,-,TGTGCCAGCAGTTTATCGACTGTAGACAATGAGCAGTTCTTC,CASSLSTVDNEQFF
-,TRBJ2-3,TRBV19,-,TGTGCCAGTAGTGAAGTTAGCACAGATACGCAGTATTTT,CASSEVSTDTQYF
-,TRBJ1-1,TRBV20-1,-,TGCAGTGCTAGGACAGCACAGAACACTGAAGCTTTCTTT,CSARTAQNTEAFF
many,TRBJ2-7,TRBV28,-,TGTGCCACTTTGCCTCCCGGCCCGAATCTCTACGAGCAGTACTTC,CATLPPGPNLYEQYF
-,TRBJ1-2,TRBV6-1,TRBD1,TGTGCCAGCAAAACAGGGGGCGGCTATGGCTACACCTTC,CASKTGGGYGYTF
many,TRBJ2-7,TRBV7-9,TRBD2,TGTGCCAGCAGCTTGGTGCTAGCGGGAGGCTACGAGCAGTACTTC,CASSLVLAGGYEQYF
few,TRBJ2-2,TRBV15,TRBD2,TGTGCCACCAGCAGAGATACTGGCGGGGGGAACACCGGGGAGCTGTTTTTT,CATSRDTGGGNTGELFF
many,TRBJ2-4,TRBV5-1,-,TGCGCCAGCAGCCCTATCTCCAGCGGTAGCCTAGCCAAAAACATTCAGTACTTC,CASSPISSGSLAKNIQYF
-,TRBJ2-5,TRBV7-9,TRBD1,TGTGCCAGCAGCCCGGGACAGCGCCAAGAGACCCAGTACTTC,CASSPGQRQETQYF
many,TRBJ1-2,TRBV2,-,TGTGCCAGCGGGCCCAGGGGCTATGGCTACACCTTC,CASGPRGYGYTF
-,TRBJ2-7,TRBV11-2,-,TGTGCCACATCAGCTTCTACAGGGACGCGGCTCTCCTACGAGCAGTACTTC,CATSASTGTRLSYEQYF
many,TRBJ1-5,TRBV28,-,TGTGCCAGCAGTTTCACCCTGGGGGGCAATCAGCCCCAGCATTTT,CASSFTLGGNQPQHF
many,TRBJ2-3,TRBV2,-,TGTGCCAGCAGTGAAGGGACCAACGGAGCGCAGTATTTT,CASSEGTNGAQYF
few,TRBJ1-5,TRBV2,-,TGTGCCAGCAGCATGATGCAGGGGCAGCCCCAGCATTTT,CASSMMQGQPQHF
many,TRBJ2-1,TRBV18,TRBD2,TGTGCCAGCTCACCGGGACTAGCGGACTACAATGAGCAGTTCTTC,CASSPGLADYNEQFF
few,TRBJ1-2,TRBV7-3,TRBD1,TGTGCCAGCAGCCTCACAGGGGGCCTTGGCTACACCTTC,CASSLTGGLGYTF
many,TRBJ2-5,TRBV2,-,TGTGCCAGCACCCCCCTAGCGCCCTATGGAGAGACCCAGTACTTC,CASTPLAPYGETQYF
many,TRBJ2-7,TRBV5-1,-,TGCGCCAGCAGCATCGGGTGGAGACCACCCTACGAGCAGTACTTC,CASSIGWRPPYEQYF
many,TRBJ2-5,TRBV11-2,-,TGTGCGTCCCAGGGGAGGAGGCAAGAGACCCAGTACTTC,CASQGRRQETQYF
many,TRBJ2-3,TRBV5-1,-,TGCGCCAGCAGCTTAAACGGGGGCGATTCCACAGATACGCAGTATTTT,CASSLNGGDSTDTQYF
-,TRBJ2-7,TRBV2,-,TGTGCCAGCAGCCCCAGGATGCAGTACGAGCAGTACTTC,CASSPRMQYEQYF